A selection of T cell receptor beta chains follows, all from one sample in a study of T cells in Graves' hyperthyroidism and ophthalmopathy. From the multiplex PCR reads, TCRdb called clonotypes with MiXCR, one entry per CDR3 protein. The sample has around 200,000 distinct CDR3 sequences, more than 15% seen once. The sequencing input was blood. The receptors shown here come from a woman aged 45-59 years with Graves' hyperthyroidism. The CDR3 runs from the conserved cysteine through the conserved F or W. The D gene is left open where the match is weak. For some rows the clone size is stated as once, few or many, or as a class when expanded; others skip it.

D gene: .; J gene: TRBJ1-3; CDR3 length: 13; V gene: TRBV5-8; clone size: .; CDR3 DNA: TGTGCTAGTCGACCCATCTCTGGAAACACCATATATTTT; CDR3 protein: CASRPISGNTIYF
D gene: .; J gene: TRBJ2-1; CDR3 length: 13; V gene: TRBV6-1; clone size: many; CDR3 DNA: TGTGCCAGCAGGGATACGGGTGAGCATGAGCAGTTCTTC; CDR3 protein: CASRDTGEHEQFF
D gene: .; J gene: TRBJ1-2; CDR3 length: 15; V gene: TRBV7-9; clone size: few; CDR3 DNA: TGTGCCAGCAGAAACGTCGGGCAGATAAACTATGGCTACACCTTC; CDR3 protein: CASRNVGQINYGYTF
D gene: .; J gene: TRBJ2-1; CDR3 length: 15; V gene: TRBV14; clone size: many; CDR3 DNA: TGTGCCAGCAGCCGCGATCGGGACCGCTACAATGAGCAGTTCTTC; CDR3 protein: CASSRDRDRYNEQFF
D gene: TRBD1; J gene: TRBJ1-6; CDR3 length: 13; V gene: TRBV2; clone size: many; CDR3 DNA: TGTGCCAGCAACAGGGGATATAATTCACCCCTCCACTTT; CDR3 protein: CASNRGYNSPLHF
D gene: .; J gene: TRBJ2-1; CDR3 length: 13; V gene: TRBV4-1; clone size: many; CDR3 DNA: TGCGCCAGCAGCCATGGGGGGAGCAGCGAGCAGTTCTTC; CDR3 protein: CASSHGGSSEQFF
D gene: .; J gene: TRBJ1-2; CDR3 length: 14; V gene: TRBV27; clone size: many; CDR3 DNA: TGTGCCAGCAGCCTAAGCACCAGGGGCTATGGCTACACCTTC; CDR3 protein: CASSLSTRGYGYTF
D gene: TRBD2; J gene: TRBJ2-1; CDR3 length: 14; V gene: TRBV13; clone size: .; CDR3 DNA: TGTGCCAGCAGCTTACGGGGGGGTTTCAATGAGCAGTTCTTC; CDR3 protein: CASSLRGGFNEQFF
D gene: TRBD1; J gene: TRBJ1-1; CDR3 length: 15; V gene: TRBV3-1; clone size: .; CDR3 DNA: TGTGCCAGCAGCCAGCCCCAGGGGGTGAACACTGAAGCTTTCTTT; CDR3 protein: CASSQPQGVNTEAFF
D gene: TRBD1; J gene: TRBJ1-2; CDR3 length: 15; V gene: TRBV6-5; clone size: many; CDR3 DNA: TGTGCCAGCAGTTATCGCAGGGGGCTTTACTATGGCTACACCTTC; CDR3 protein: CASSYRRGLYYGYTF
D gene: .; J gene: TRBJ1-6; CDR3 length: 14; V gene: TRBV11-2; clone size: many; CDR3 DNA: TGTGCCAGCAGCTTCCGCAGGGCCGGCTCACCCCTCCACTTT; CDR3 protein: CASSFRRAGSPLHF
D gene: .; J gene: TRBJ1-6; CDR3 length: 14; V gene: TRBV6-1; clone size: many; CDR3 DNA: TGTGCCAGCAACCCACGGGGATATAATTCACCCCTCCACTTT; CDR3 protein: CASNPRGYNSPLHF
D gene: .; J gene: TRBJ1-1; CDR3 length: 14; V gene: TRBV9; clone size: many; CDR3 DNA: TGTGCCAGCAGCGAAGTGGGGGCGAACACTGAAGCTTTCTTT; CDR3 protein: CASSEVGANTEAFF
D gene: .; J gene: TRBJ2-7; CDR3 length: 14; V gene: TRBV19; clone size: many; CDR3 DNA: TGTGCCAGTAGTAATCAGGCCTGGACCTACGAGCAGTACTTC; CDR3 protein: CASSNQAWTYEQYF
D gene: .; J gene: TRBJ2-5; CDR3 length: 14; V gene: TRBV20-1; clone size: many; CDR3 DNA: TGCAGTGCTAGAGATGCTGGGGGCAGTGAGACCCAGTACTTC; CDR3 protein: CSARDAGGSETQYF